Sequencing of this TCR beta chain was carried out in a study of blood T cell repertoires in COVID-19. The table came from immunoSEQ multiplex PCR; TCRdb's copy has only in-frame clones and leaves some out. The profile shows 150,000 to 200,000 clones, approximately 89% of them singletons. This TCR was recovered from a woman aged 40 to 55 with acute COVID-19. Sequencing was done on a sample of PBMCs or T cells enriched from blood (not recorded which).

Written as DNA, the CDR3 is TGTGCCAGCAGCCAAGATAAAACAGCTGAAAAACTGTTTTTT. Its protein is CASSQDKTAEKLFF. The chain combines TRBV4-2 with TRBJ1-4; D is undetermined. V was trimmed by 0 bases and J by 7 bases, leaving 9 bases between them. This CDR3 contains 14 residues. Per the germline V gene, CDR1 is LGHNA and CDR2 is YNFKEQ.